This TCR beta chain derives from a study of graft-versus-host responses after intestinal transplantation. Study at large: Multivisceral, liver-intestinal, or isolated intestinal transplants were received by the recipients. General study findings and limits: Investigators detected GvH clones in recipient marrow, with some emerging earlier in ileum or blood. Peak GvH clone levels in circulation were associated with early post-transplant HvG declines.

This clone was detected once. Antigen specificity is unknown. This CDR3 has 15 residues. V lost 6 bases and J lost 5; bases outside the gene matches: 7. The germline V gene encodes CDR1 MNHNS and CDR2 SASEGT. Assay used: immunoSEQ multiplex PCR; TCRdb lists only in-frame clones, some missing. Counted here are some 120,000 clones, 85% to 95% occurring once; the ten biggest clones make up 0.2% to 0.25%. The sequence was collected from a human donor who was the organ donor for an intestinal transplant. This chain uses TRBV6-1 with TRBJ2-5; TRBD1 agrees at 12 bases. Here the sequenced sample was unstimulated CD4+ T cells sorted from spleen or lymph node cells, taken before transplant. Written as DNA, the CDR3 is TGTGCCAGCAGGAGGGGGACAGGGGGCCTGGAGACCCAGTACTTC. Translated, it gives CASRRGTGGLETQYF.